A single sample gave rise to the 17 T cell receptor beta chains below, sequenced in a study of T cell repertoires in cytomegalovirus infection. TCRdb analysed the reads with MiXCR anew, one entry per CDR3 protein. The sample has about 260,000 distinct CDR3 sequences; roughly 13% are singletons. Sequenced: PBMCs. The source of these receptors is a human donor in good health (CMV status not recorded). Some clones in this sample may be carry-over from other donors' samples.

This clonotype was seen at least ten times. The chain joins TRBV6-1 to TRBJ2-7; TRBD1 aligns across 11 bases. Germline V gene lookup returns CDR1 MNHNS and CDR2 SASEGT. This CDR3 has 15 residues. The J segment lost 3 bases and the V segment lost 6 bases, leaving 7 bases of the junction unmatched. The CDR3 region has the DNA TGTGCCAGCAGGCGGACAGGGGGCCGGAACTACGAGCAGTACGTC. Amino acid sequence: CASRRTGGRNYEQYV.

V gene TRBV5-1 combines with J gene TRBJ2-2; TRBD2 agrees at 9 bases. Per the germline V gene, CDR1 is SGHRS and CDR2 is YFSETQ. The CDR3 length is 16 residues. V lost 1 base and J lost 4; bases outside the gene matches: 5. The CDR3 reads CASSLRSGGSTGELFF. The CDR3, as DNA: TGCGCCAGCAGCTTGCGGAGCGGGGGGAGCACCGGGGAGCTGTTTTTT.

This clonotype was detected only a few times. V gene TRBV6-2 or TRBV6-3 combines with J gene TRBJ2-2; perhaps TRBD1 as D (5 bases). The CDR3 contains 15 residues. V was shortened by 2 bases and J by 0 bases, with 7 bases between the two germline ends. The V gene's germline CDR1 is MNHEY and CDR2 SVGEGT. The CDR3 loop reads CASSYAGTNTGELFF. For the CDR3, the DNA is TGTGCCAGCAGTTACGCAGGGACGAACACCGGGGAGCTGTTTTTT.

This clonotype was found many times. The chain has TRBV7-7 and TRBJ1-5; unclear D gene. Germline CDR1 SSHAT, CDR2 FNYEAQ (reference sequence). The CDR3 contains 13 residues. V gave up 5 bases and J gave up 6 bases, with 11 bases separating them. The CDR3 DNA reads as TGTGCCAGCAGCCCCAGGATGGGTCAGCCCCAGCATTTT. It codes for CASSPRMGQPQHF.

The chain has TRBV19 and TRBJ1-1, with a possible D match to TRBD1 (5 bases). This CDR3 contains 12 residues. CDR1 LNHDA and CDR2 SQIVND come from the germline V gene (reference sequence). With 5 bases removed from V and 6 bases from J, the gap between germline ends came to 10 bases. In DNA, the CDR3 is TGTGCCAGTAGTGAGGGGCCTGCTGAAGCTTTCTTT. Translated: CASSEGPAEAFF.

This clonotype was found a few times. The rearrangement joins TRBV28 to TRBJ2-7, with D maybe TRBD2 (6 bases). The CDR3 loop spans 16 amino acids. Per the germline V gene, CDR1 is MDHEN and CDR2 is SYDVKM. The V and J ends lost 5 bases and 6 bases respectively, with 23 bases between them. The DNA for the CDR3 is TGTGCCAGCAGTCCCTACAGACCGGGAGCTACGGGCGAGCAGTACTTC. The encoded protein is CASSPYRPGATGEQYF.

CDR3 residues: CSARVESGELFF. In nucleotides, the CDR3 is TGCAGTGCTAGAGTGGAATCCGGGGAGCTGTTTTTT. The chain joins TRBV20-1 to TRBJ2-2; D unclear. Per germline, CDR1 DFQATT and CDR2 SNEGSKA (reference sequence). The CDR3 is made up of 12 amino acids. Trimming removed 1 base from V and 6 bases from J, with 6 bases in between.

Ten or more counts support this clonotype. This chain uses TRBV20-1 with TRBJ2-1, with 7 bases matching TRBD2. Unmatched junction bases numbered 7, after V lost 2 bases and J lost 3 bases. The CDR3 extends over 15 amino acids. The germline V gene encodes CDR1 DFQATT and CDR2 SNEGSKA (reference sequence). The DNA of the CDR3 is TGCAGTGCTAGATCTGACAGCGGGAACTACAATGAGCAGTTCTTC. Residues: CSARSDSGNYNEQFF.

This rearrangement joins TRBV20-1 to TRBJ2-7; D is ambiguous. Trimming left V 3 bases short and J 4 bases short, with 7 bases between. Germline V gives CDR1 DFQATT, CDR2 SNEGSKA (reference sequence). CDR3 length: 11 amino acids. CDR3 coding DNA: TGCAGTGCTAGTCATGCATACGAGCAGTACTTC. Residues: CSASHAYEQYF.

The sample holds a few counts of this clonotype. This chain joins TRBV27 and TRBJ2-2; TRBD1 matches 10 bases. The CDR3 sequence is 14 residues long. J was trimmed by 6 bases and V by 8 bases; bases with no gene match: 6. The germline gives CDR1 MNHEY, CDR2 SMNVEV (reference sequence). Here the CDR3 DNA reads TGTGCCAGCCGGACAGGGGGAGGGGCCGGGGAGCTGTTTTTT. It encodes CASRTGGGAGELFF.

The rearrangement uses TRBV10-3 and TRBJ1-1; tentatively, D is TRBD1 (5 bases). V was trimmed by 4 bases and J by 1 base, leaving 10 bases between them. Germline CDR1 and CDR2: ENHRY and SYGVKD. CDR3 length: 14 residues. In nucleotides, the CDR3 is TGTGCCATCAGTGTAAAGGGGTCGAACACTGAAGCTTTCTTT. Its translation: CAISVKGSNTEAFF.

This clonotype was observed a handful of times. The chain employs TRBV29-1 and TRBJ2-7; the D gene could be TRBD1 or TRBD2 (6 bases each). The germline gives CDR1 SQVTM, CDR2 ANQGSEA. There are 13 residues in the CDR3. V lost 4 bases to trimming and J lost 6 bases, with 16 bases between them. The CDR3 spells CSVGGASSREQYF. Written as DNA, the CDR3 is TGCAGCGTTGGGGGGGCCTCATCACGCGAGCAGTACTTC.

V is TRBV3-1 and J is TRBJ2-2, with 11 bases matching TRBD2. The CDR3 loop spans 17 amino acids. Germline CDR1 and CDR2: LGHDT and YNNKEL (reference sequence). V was pared by 4 bases and J by 4 bases, with 8 bases of the junction left unmatched. CDR3 amino acids: CASSLGLAGPSTGELFF. The CDR3 DNA follows: TGTGCCAGCAGCCTCGGACTAGCGGGCCCCTCCACCGGGGAGCTGTTTTTT.

This clonotype was seen a few times. This chain links TRBV7-8 with TRBJ2-7; 9 bases fit TRBD2. The CDR3 loop spans 17 amino acids. CDR1 is SGHVS, CDR2 FQNEAQ, per germline. The junction had 11 bases not matched to a gene; V was cut back by 1 base and J by 4 bases. CDR3 protein: CASSLVGREGAKYEQYF. In DNA form, the CDR3 reads TGTGCCAGCAGCTTAGTGGGGCGGGAGGGGGCAAAATACGAGCAGTACTTC. The whole variable domain, filled in from reference TRBV7-8 and TRBJ2-7, reads GAGVSQSPRYKVAKRGQDVALRCDPISGHVSLFWYQQALGQGPEFLTYFQNEAQLDKSGLPSDRFFAERPEGSVSTLKIQRTQQEDSAVYLCASSLVGREGAKYEQYFGPGTRLTVT.

In this sample, this clonotype turned up many times. The V call is TRBV7-2, the J call TRBJ2-2; 9 bases are shared with TRBD2. The V gene end was trimmed by 5 bases and the J gene end by 5 bases; junction bases not matched to a gene: 6. Germline CDR1 SGHTA, CDR2 FQGNSA. This CDR3 is built from 15 residues. This CDR3 is CASSLSGSDTGELFF. The CDR3 DNA reads as TGTGCCAGCAGCCTTAGCGGGAGTGATACCGGGGAGCTGTTTTTT.

There are a few counts of this clonotype. This chain joins TRBV20-1 and TRBJ2-2, with TRBD2 matching over 12 bases. The CDR3 is 16 residues long. Germline assignment: CDR1 DFQATT and CDR2 SNEGSKA (reference sequence). Trimming cost V 3 bases and J 0 bases; bases outside gene matches: 2. The CDR3 loop is CSASTSGGPNTGELFF. The CDR3 nucleotides are TGCAGTGCTAGCACTAGCGGGGGGCCGAACACCGGGGAGCTGTTTTTT.

This clonotype was recorded many times. The V call is TRBV7-6, the J call TRBJ2-3, with 12 bases lining up with TRBD2. CDR1 and CDR2 from the germline V gene are SGHVS and FNYEAQ. J lost 5 bases, V lost 3 bases, and 9 bases had no gene match. This CDR3 contains 17 residues. The CDR3 sequence is CASSFRLAGVEVDTQYF. CDR3 nucleotide sequence: TGTGCCAGCAGCTTCCGACTAGCGGGAGTCGAGGTAGATACGCAGTATTTT.